This paragraph covers one T cell receptor (beta chain) sequence. This specimen belongs to a study of technical replicates of blood from a few donors. The CDR3 contains 18 residues. Trimming took 4 bases from V and 7 from J; bases not matched to a gene: 18. Germline-derived CDR1 and CDR2 are MGHDK and SYGVNS. Method: immunoSEQ multiplex PCR; TCRdb's copy keeps in-frame clones and lacks some. The table includes approximately 80,000 clones, 98% detected once. This chain links TRBV25-1 with TRBJ2-2; 7 bases map to TRBD1. The sequenced sample was T cells isolated from PBMCs. This TCR was sampled from a human donor in good health. CDR3 region: CASSAEGQARGQSGELFF. The CDR3 bases are TGTGCCAGCAGTGCAGAGGGCCAGGCGAGGGGGCAAAGCGGGGAGCTGTTTTTT.